Listed here are 22 T cell receptor beta chains from one sample, sequenced in a study of T cells in Graves' hyperthyroidism and ophthalmopathy. Template material for amplifying TCR beta CDR3 regions consisted of RNA transcripts. TCR CDR3 regions were first amplified by RT-PCR with HTBI primers. Using its own MiXCR run on the multiplex PCR reads, TCRdb lists one record per CDR3 protein. Among some 530,000 distinct CDR3 sequences listed, approximately 22% were seen once. The source material was blood. These receptors were collected from a woman in her seventies with Graves' ophthalmopathy.

This clonotype was counted only a few times. The J gene is TRBJ2-4, the V gene TRBV27, with TRBD1 identical over 8 bases. J gave up 9 bases and V 6 bases, and 7 bases lay outside the gene matches. CDR1 and CDR2 from the germline V gene are MNHEY and SMNVEV (reference sequence). The length of the CDR3 is 13 residues. CDR3 nucleotide sequence: TGTGCCAGCAGCTCGACAGGGGCGGGCATTCAGTACTTC. Translation: CASSSTGAGIQYF.

The chain carries TRBV12-3 or TRBV12-4 and TRBJ2-5; unclear D gene. The CDR3 is made up of 12 amino acids. Trimming took 7 bases from V and 5 from J, leaving 11 bases between them. This CDR3 is CASTFQSETQYF. CDR3 in DNA: TGTGCCAGCACCTTCCAATCCGAGACCCAGTACTTC.

The rearrangement uses TRBV5-8 and TRBJ1-1; D is undetermined. Trimming stripped 0 bases from V and 13 bases from J, with 13 bases between. The CDR3 consists of 12 residues. Germline V lookup: CDR1 SGHTS, CDR2 YDEGEE. The CDR3 loop reads CASSLGPPGVFF. DNA of the CDR3: TGTGCCAGCAGCTTGGGCCCCCCCGGAGTTTTCTTT.

The J gene is TRBJ1-1, the V gene TRBV20-1; D possibly corresponds to TRBD1 (5 bases). CDR1 is DFQATT and CDR2 is SNEGSKA in the germline V gene (reference sequence). Trimming took 3 bases from V and 0 from J, leaving 11 bases between them. The CDR3 runs to 14 residues. In nucleotides, the CDR3 is TGCAGTGCTAGCAGGGTTGCTATGAACACTGAAGCTTTCTTT. It is translated as CSASRVAMNTEAFF.

This clonotype was counted between two and nine times. This rearrangement joins TRBV5-1 to TRBJ2-1; TRBD1 matches at 9 bases. Germline CDR1 and CDR2: SGHRS and YFSETQ. The junction had 13 bases not matched to a gene; V was cut back by 4 bases and J by 14 bases. The CDR3 contains 14 residues. Written as DNA, the CDR3 is TGCGCCAGCAGCCCGCCGGTTTCGGGGACAGGGAAGTTCTTC. Protein: CASSPPVSGTGKFF. The complete variable domain, with remaining parts taken from reference TRBV5-1 and TRBJ2-1, reads KAGVTQTPRYLIKTRGQQVTLSCSPISGHRSVSWYQQTPGQGLQFLFEYFSETQRNKGNFPGRFSGRQFSNSRSEMNVSTLELGDSALYLCASSPPVSGTGKFFGPGTRLTVL.

V and J are TRBV12-3 or TRBV12-4 and TRBJ1-5; tentative D call: TRBD1 (5 bases). Trimming shortened V by 2 bases and J by 5 bases, and 16 bases separated the two germline ends. The CDR3 spans 16 residues. CDR3 amino acids: CASSLLTGFPHQPQHF. The CDR3 region has the DNA TGTGCCAGCAGTTTACTCACAGGATTCCCCCATCAGCCCCAGCATTTT.

On this clonotype: A much larger clone lies one base from this, so it may be a read error. The chain combines TRBV5-1 with TRBJ2-1, with a weak D call TRBD2 (5 bases). The length of the CDR3 is 15 residues. Germline CDR1 and CDR2: SGHRS and YFSETQ. The V end was cut by 0 bases, the J end by 2 bases, with 9 bases between. The CDR3 spells CASSLGSVTYNEQFF. DNA for the CDR3: TGCGCCAGCAGCTTGGGTAGCGTAACCTACAATGAGCAGTTCTTC. Together with reference TRBV5-1 and TRBJ2-1, the CDR3 gives the full variable domain: KAGVTQTPRYLIKTRGQQVTLSCSPISGHRSVSWYQQTPGQGLQFLFEYFSETQRNKGNFPGRFSGRQFSNSRSEMNVSTLELGDSALYLCASSLGSVTYNEQFFGPGTRLTVL.

As regards this clonotype: This may stem from a read error, because a much larger clone lies one nucleotide away. This chain joins TRBV12-3 or TRBV12-4 and TRBJ2-1, with 13 bases identical to TRBD2. The CDR3 runs to 16 residues. DNA of the CDR3: TGTGCCAACAGTTTAGCTGCGACTAGCGGGAGGACTGAGCAGTTCTTC. Protein sequence: CANSLAATSGRTEQFF.

This sequence joins TRBV7-8 and TRBJ1-1, with 7 bases aligning to TRBD1. Germline CDR1 SGHVS, CDR2 FQNEAQ. J gave up 1 base and V 1 base, and 15 bases lay outside the gene matches. The CDR3 contains 19 residues. The CDR3 region has the DNA TGTGCCAGCAGCTTAGTCATATTACAGGGGCCCTCGGAGAACACTGAAGCTTTCTTT. It is translated as CASSLVILQGPSENTEAFF.

This chain connects TRBV18 to TRBJ1-2; D remains unclear. Germline V lookup: CDR1 KGHSH, CDR2 LQKENI. Between the trimmed V and J ends, which lost 2 bases and 1 base, there was a span of 11 bases. The CDR3 has 15 residues. The CDR3 protein is CASSPYKGNNYGYTF. The CDR3, as DNA: TGTGCCAGCTCACCATATAAGGGAAATAACTATGGCTACACCTTC.

The genes are TRBV6-1 and TRBJ2-3; D is tentatively TRBD1 or TRBD2 (6 bases each). CDR1 MNHNS and CDR2 SASEGT come from the germline V gene. Trimming removed 2 bases from V and 5 bases from J, with 11 bases in between. The CDR3 runs to 14 residues. This CDR3 is CASSETRGRDTQYF. CDR3 coding DNA: TGTGCCAGCAGTGAAACCCGGGGGCGAGATACGCAGTATTTT.

This clonotype has a handful of counts. The chain recombines TRBV19 with TRBJ2-2, with 7 bases matching TRBD2. The junction had 1 base not matched to a gene; V was cut back by 0 bases and J by 6 bases. CDR1 is LNHDA and CDR2 is SQIVND in the germline V gene (reference sequence). The CDR3 length is 14 residues. CDR3 sequence reads: CASSIDTSAGELFF. CDR3 nucleotides: TGTGCCAGTAGTATAGATACTAGCGCCGGGGAGCTGTTTTTT.

This clonotype was counted at least ten times. J is TRBJ2-5 and V is TRBV11-1; 7 positions agree with TRBD1. This CDR3 is built from 16 residues. V lost 4 bases to trimming and J lost 1 base; unmatched junction nucleotides: 9. Germline V gene lookup returns CDR1 SGHAT and CDR2 FQDESV (reference sequence). For the CDR3, the DNA is TGTGCCAGCAGCTCTGCGGCGGACAGGAGCCAAGAGACCCAGTACTTC. Translated, it gives CASSSAADRSQETQYF.

Only a few counts were recorded for this clonotype. The J gene is TRBJ1-4, the V gene TRBV20-1; no clear D. CDR1 and CDR2 (germline): DFQATT, SNEGSKA (reference sequence). The CDR3 sequence is 12 residues long. V gave up 3 bases and J gave up 3 bases, with 5 bases separating them. The CDR3 here is CSASGPNEKLFF. The DNA for the CDR3 is TGCAGTGCTAGTGGCCCTAATGAAAAACTGTTTTTT.

Notes on this clonotype: A much larger clone differs from this one at a single base, so this may be a read error. V usage is TRBV12-3 or TRBV12-4 and J usage is TRBJ2-3, with 9 bases identical to TRBD1. With 4 bases clipped from V and 4 bases from J, the junction kept 6 bases outside the gene matches. The CDR3 consists of 15 residues. The CDR3 sequence: CASSWDRVGADTQYF. For the CDR3, the DNA is TGTGCCAGCAGTTGGGACAGGGTTGGCGCAGATACGCAGTATTTT.

In regard to this clonotype: At one of its ends the junction is not consistent with the germline gene, which may arise from a read error. The genes are TRBV3-1 and TRBJ2-5, with a possible D match to TRBD2 (6 bases). Germline V gene sequence: CDR1 LGHDT, CDR2 YNNKEL (reference sequence). The length of the CDR3 is 14 residues. CDR3: CVSSPGGARETQYF. CDR3 nucleotides: TGTGTCAGCAGCCCCGGAGGGGCGAGAGAGACCCAGTACTTC.

The rearrangement joins TRBV12-3 or TRBV12-4 to TRBJ2-2; 10 bases are a match to TRBD2. With V trimmed by 2 bases and J by 5 bases, 11 bases remained unmatched. This CDR3 region has 18 residues. The CDR3, as DNA: TGTGCCAGCAGTTTACTGGCTAGCGGGAGTAGGGGGACCGGGGAGCTGTTTTTT. Amino acid sequence: CASSLLASGSRGTGELFF.

This clonotype appeared a few times. J is TRBJ2-3 and V is TRBV6-6; D possibly uses TRBD1 or TRBD2 (5 bases each). Germline V gene lookup returns CDR1 MNHNY and CDR2 SVGAGI (reference sequence). This CDR3 comprises 15 residues. The V end was cut by 1 base, the J end by 0 bases, with 8 bases between. CDR3 sequence: CASSYWGGSTDTQYF. CDR3 coding DNA: TGTGCCAGCAGTTACTGGGGCGGGAGCACAGATACGCAGTATTTT.

This clonotype showed up just a few times. The V call is TRBV30, the J call TRBJ2-7; 7 bases agree with TRBD2. This CDR3 contains 14 residues. Germline V gives CDR1 GTSNPN, CDR2 SVGIG (reference sequence). V trimming: 2 bases; J trimming: 2 bases; junction bases outside the gene matches: 6. DNA for the CDR3: TGTGCCTGGAGTCGGGCGGGAGTAGCCTACGAGCAGTACTTC. Residues: CAWSRAGVAYEQYF. Together with reference TRBV30 and TRBJ2-7, the CDR3 gives the full variable domain: SQTIHQWPATLVQPVGSPLSLECTVEGTSNPNLYWYRQAAGRGLQLLFYSVGIGQISSEVPQNLSASRPQDRQFILSSKKLLLSDSGFYLCAWSRAGVAYEQYFGPGTRLTVT.

V is TRBV6-1 and J is TRBJ1-5; D is ambiguous. Trimming pared 6 bases from V and 8 bases from J, leaving 11 bases between. The germline gives CDR1 MNHNS, CDR2 SASEGT. The CDR3 is made up of 12 amino acids. CDR3: CASRDVGEPQHF. The CDR3 nucleotides read TGTGCCAGCAGAGACGTTGGGGAGCCCCAGCATTTT.

This clonotype showed up just a few times. This sequence joins TRBV7-8 and TRBJ1-1; unclear D gene. CDR1 and CDR2 (germline): SGHVS, FQNEAQ. This CDR3 has 15 amino acids. Deletions cut 8 bases from V and 1 base from J, with 17 bases between. CDR3 sequence: CASSRGRSWNTEAFF. CDR3 DNA: TGTGCCAGCTCCCGAGGCAGATCGTGGAACACTGAAGCTTTCTTT. The full variable domain, rest sourced from reference TRBV7-8 and TRBJ1-1, is GAGVSQSPRYKVAKRGQDVALRCDPISGHVSLFWYQQALGQGPEFLTYFQNEAQLDKSGLPSDRFFAERPEGSVSTLKIQRTQQEDSAVYLCASSRGRSWNTEAFFGQGTRLTVV.

This clonotype has more than one count but fewer than ten. The V gene is TRBV5-1, the J gene TRBJ2-5, with D hard to call. Trimming removed 0 bases at V and 5 bases at J, with 8 bases between. Per germline, CDR1 SGHRS and CDR2 YFSETQ. The CDR3 totals 13 residues. CDR3 DNA sequence: TGCGCCAGCAGCTTGGCCCCAACGGAGACCCAGTACTTC. It specifies CASSLAPTETQYF.